These 21 T cell receptor beta chains share one sample of origin, sequenced in a study of control samples from healthy donors and cancer patients. Sequencing used immunoSEQ multiplex PCR; TCRdb keeps in-frame clones, though not all of them. The profile shows 400,000 to 500,000 clones, more than 80% of them singletons. The source material was PBMCs. The origin of the receptors is a man in his forties with head and neck cancer.

This chain links TRBV18 with TRBJ2-3, with 7 positions matching TRBD2. Germline V CDR1 and CDR2: KGHSH, LQKENI. V shed 6 bases, J shed 1 base, and the junction held 16 bases outside the gene matches. This CDR3 is 18 amino acids long. CDR3 nucleotide sequence: TGTGCCAGCTCCCCGGGGCTAGCGGTTCTTCATGGCACAGATACGCAGTATTTT. Protein: CASSPGLAVLHGTDTQYF.

The genes are TRBV27 and TRBJ2-3; 14 positions match TRBD2. The CDR3 runs 17 residues. Trimming cost V 5 bases and J 3 bases; bases outside gene matches: 7. Germline V gene sequence: CDR1 MNHEY, CDR2 SMNVEV (reference sequence). The CDR3 bases are TGTGCCAGCAGTAACACCCGGACTAGCGGGGGGACAGATACGCAGTATTTT. It translates to CASSNTRTSGGTDTQYF.

The sample holds one count of this clone. The chain combines TRBV9 with TRBJ1-1; D remains ambiguous. The CDR3 is 10 amino acids. Germline CDR1 and CDR2: SGDLS and YYNGEE. The V end was cut by 7 bases, the J end by 8 bases, with 9 bases between. This CDR3 reads CASPPDEAFF. The CDR3 DNA reads TGTGCCAGCCCCCCTGACGAAGCTTTCTTT.

The CDR3, as DNA: TGTGCCAGCAGCGTAGACGGATCCGTTGGCGGCTACACCTTC. It is translated as CASSVDGSVGGYTF. This chain connects TRBV9 to TRBJ1-2; unclear D gene. Per germline, CDR1 SGDLS and CDR2 YYNGEE. This CDR3 is built from 14 residues. V was clipped by 0 bases and J by 8 bases, with 14 bases between them.

Comments on this clone: The sample has other DNA sequences that encode this CDR3 too. The CDR3 DNA sequence: TGTGCCACCAGCAGAGGGGGGGGCTATGGCTACACCTTC. Translated, it gives CATSRGGGYGYTF. The rearrangement joins TRBV15 to TRBJ1-2; tentative D call: TRBD1 (5 bases). The V gene lost 1 base and the J gene lost 4 bases, with 7 bases spanning the gap. Germline lookup yields CDR1 LNHNV and CDR2 YYDKDF (reference sequence). The CDR3 consists of 13 residues.

This rearrangement joins TRBV11-2 to TRBJ2-5, with TRBD1 identical over 7 bases. The CDR3 sequence is 14 residues long. Germline values: CDR1 SGHAT, CDR2 FQNNGV. The V segment lost 5 bases and the J segment 5 bases; nucleotides outside the gene matches: 8. The CDR3 coding sequence is TGTGCCAGCAGCCTGGGACAGTTAGGGGAGACCCAGTACTTC. Translation: CASSLGQLGETQYF. Filled out from reference TRBV11-2 and TRBJ2-5, the complete variable domain reads EAGVAQSPRYKIIEKRQSVAFWCNPISGHATLYWYQQILGQGPKLLIQFQNNGVVDDSQLPKDRFSAERLKGVDSTLKIQPAKLEDSAVYLCASSLGQLGETQYFGPGTRLLVL.

The genes are TRBV4-3 and TRBJ2-3; D is perhaps TRBD2 (6 bases). Trimming removed 1 base at V and 5 bases at J, with 13 bases between. This CDR3 is 15 amino acids long. The germline V gene encodes CDR1 LGHNA and CDR2 YSLEER. The CDR3 sequence is CASSQAGIGGDTQYF. Here the CDR3 DNA reads TGCGCCAGCAGCCAAGCCGGGATCGGGGGAGATACGCAGTATTTT.

This chain links TRBV30 with TRBJ2-7; TRBD1 aligns across 7 bases. The V segment lost 1 base and the J segment 0 bases; nucleotides outside the gene matches: 6. The CDR3 length is 15 residues. Germline lookup yields CDR1 GTSNPN and CDR2 SVGIG (reference sequence). For the CDR3, the DNA is TGTGCCTGGAGTGCGGGACAGTACGACTCCTACGAGCAGTACTTC. This codes for CAWSAGQYDSYEQYF.

The chain carries TRBV7-5 and TRBJ2-1; whether TRBD2, the table's D call, matches the DNA was not checked. TRBV7-5 is labeled a pseudogene. The CDR3 loop spans 8 amino acids. The CDR3 loop is CASGEQFF. The CDR3 DNA reads as TGTGCCAGCGGTGAGCAGTTCTTC.

This chain joins TRBV27 and TRBJ2-7; D ambiguous. Trimming took 5 bases from V and 2 from J, leaving 13 bases between them. This CDR3 region has 14 residues. Germline lookup yields CDR1 MNHEY and CDR2 SMNVEV (reference sequence). CDR3 loop: CASSPRTKPYEQYF. The CDR3, as DNA: TGTGCCAGCAGTCCCCGAACTAAACCCTACGAGCAGTACTTC.

The DNA of the CDR3 is TGTGCCAGCAGCTTAGGTAGGACCCCAGAGACCCAGTACTTC. Amino acid sequence: CASSLGRTPETQYF. This chain links TRBV7-8 with TRBJ2-5; D is ambiguous. V gave up 1 base and J gave up 4 bases, with 10 bases separating them. The CDR3 loop spans 14 amino acids. The germline V gene has CDR1 SGHVS and CDR2 FQNEAQ. The full variable domain, rest sourced from reference TRBV7-8 and TRBJ2-5, is GAGVSQSPRYKVAKRGQDVALRCDPISGHVSLFWYQQALGQGPEFLTYFQNEAQLDKSGLPSDRFFAERPEGSVSTLKIQRTQQEDSAVYLCASSLGRTPETQYFGPGTRLLVL.

The rearrangement joins TRBV5-4 to TRBJ2-1; no definite D call. This CDR3 comprises 13 residues. Germline assignment: CDR1 SGHNT and CDR2 YYREEE (reference sequence). Trimming left V 0 bases short and J 1 base short, with 2 bases between. In DNA, the CDR3 is TGTGCCAGCAGCTTGGGGTCCTACAATGAGCAGTTCTTC. As protein: CASSLGSYNEQFF.

DNA of the CDR3: TGTGCCAGCAGTGGGGAGGGGGCAGGGTCACCCCTCCACTTT. Translating it yields CASSGEGAGSPLHF. The chain recombines TRBV2 with TRBJ1-6; TRBD1 matches at 7 bases. This CDR3 spans 14 amino acids. The V segment lost 4 bases and the J segment 10 bases; nucleotides outside the gene matches: 7. CDR1 is SNHLY and CDR2 is FYNNEI in the germline V gene.

V gene TRBV24-1 combines with J gene TRBJ2-3; a possible D gene is TRBD1 (6 bases). Germline V gene lookup returns CDR1 KGHDR and CDR2 SFDVKD. The CDR3 length is 16 residues. V was shortened by 3 bases and J by 5 bases, with 17 bases between the two germline ends. CDR3 protein: CATSDTIRGSLDTQYF. The DNA of the CDR3 is TGTGCCACCAGTGATACAATCAGGGGATCCTTAGATACGCAGTATTTT.

Many counts were recorded for this clone. J is TRBJ1-4 and V is TRBV7-9, with D hard to call. Germline V gene lookup returns CDR1 SEHNR and CDR2 FQNEAQ (reference sequence). Trimming removed 1 base from V and 4 bases from J, with 10 bases in between. CDR3 length: 15 amino acids. The CDR3 nucleotides read TGTGCCAGCAGCTTAGTGCCCAGGCTTAATGAAAAACTGTTTTTT. Translation: CASSLVPRLNEKLFF.

The gene calls are TRBV9 and TRBJ1-5; D is unresolved. Germline CDR1 reads SGDLS; CDR2 reads YYNGEE. Trimming took off 1 base at V and 4 bases at J, with 6 bases between the two ends. The CDR3 runs 13 residues. This CDR3 is CASSVSPNQPQHF. The CDR3 nucleotides are TGTGCCAGCAGCGTAAGCCCTAATCAGCCCCAGCATTTT.

This clone was picked up one time. V and J are TRBV15 and TRBJ2-1; D call uncertain. The CDR3 sequence is 12 residues long. Trimming cost V 4 bases and J 7 bases, with 8 bases left between them. Germline assignment: CDR1 LNHNV and CDR2 YYDKDF (reference sequence). The DNA of the CDR3 is TGTGCCACCAGCATCGATAGGAATGAGCAGTTCTTC. As protein: CATSIDRNEQFF.

Notes on this clone: This CDR3 is also generated by other DNA sequences in the sample. The genes are TRBV5-6 and TRBJ1-5; D remains ambiguous. From germline, CDR1 is SGHDT and CDR2 YYEEEE. This CDR3 has 12 residues. V lost 2 bases and J 4 bases, leaving 4 bases between the germline ends. Written as DNA, the CDR3 is TGTGCCAGCAGCTTAGGGAATCAGCCCCAGCATTTT. Encoded protein: CASSLGNQPQHF.

This clone was seen a handful of times. The J gene is TRBJ2-5, the V gene TRBV19; 12 bases fit TRBD1. V trimming: 5 bases; J trimming: 7 bases; junction bases outside the gene matches: 5. The CDR3 has 14 residues. Germline V gene data show CDR1 as LNHDA and CDR2 as SQIVND (reference sequence). The DNA of the CDR3 is TGTGCCAGTAGTGGGGACAGGGGGCGGGGGACCCAGTACTTC. Amino acid sequence: CASSGDRGRGTQYF. Full variable domain (remainder filled in from reference TRBV19 and TRBJ2-5): DGGITQSPKYLFRKEGQNVTLSCEQNLNHDAMYWYRQDPGQGLRLIYYSQIVNDFQKGDIAEGYSVSREKKESFPLTVTSAQKNPTAFYLCASSGDRGRGTQYFGPGTRLLVL.

The chain recombines TRBV6-2 or TRBV6-3 with TRBJ2-7; TRBD2 matches 8 bases. This CDR3 region has 14 residues. Trimming took 3 bases from V and 2 from J; bases not matched to a gene: 3. Germline V CDR1 and CDR2: MNHEY, SVGEGT. The DNA of the CDR3 is TGTGCCAGCAGTTATGCGGGAGGAGCCTACGAGCAGTACTTC. Its protein product is CASSYAGGAYEQYF.

The CDR3 DNA follows: TGTGCCAGCAGCGTTTTTGAAGCGCAGGGACTTATTTCGAACACTGAAGCTTTCTTT. This gives the protein CASSVFEAQGLISNTEAFF. This chain joins TRBV9 and TRBJ1-1; D is possibly TRBD1 (5 bases). The CDR3 contains 19 residues. The ends were cut back, 2 bases at V and 1 base at J, with 24 bases in the middle. Germline-derived CDR1 and CDR2 are SGDLS and YYNGEE.